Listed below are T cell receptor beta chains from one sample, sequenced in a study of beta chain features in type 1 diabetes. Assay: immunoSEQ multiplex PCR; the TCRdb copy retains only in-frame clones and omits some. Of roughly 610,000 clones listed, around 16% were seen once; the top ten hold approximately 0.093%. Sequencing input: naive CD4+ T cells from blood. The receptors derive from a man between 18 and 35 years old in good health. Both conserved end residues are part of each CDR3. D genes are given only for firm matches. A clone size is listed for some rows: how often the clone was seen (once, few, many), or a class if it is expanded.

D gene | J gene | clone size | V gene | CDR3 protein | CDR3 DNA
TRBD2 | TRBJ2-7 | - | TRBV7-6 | CASSQSRLAGVAEQYF | TGTGCCAGCAGCCAAAGCCGACTAGCGGGAGTGGCCGAGCAGTACTTC
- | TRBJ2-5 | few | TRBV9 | CASRDGSRGTQYF | TGTGCCAGCAGGGACGGTAGCCGGGGGACCCAGTACTTC
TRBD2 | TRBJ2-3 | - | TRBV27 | CASSRLAGVGDTQYF | TGTGCCAGCAGTAGGCTAGCGGGAGTCGGAGATACGCAGTATTTT
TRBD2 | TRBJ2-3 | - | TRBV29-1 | CSDSGSRLGTQYF | TGCAGCGATAGCGGGAGCAGGCTGGGTACGCAGTATTTT
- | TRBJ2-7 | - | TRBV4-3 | CASSQGSTVLSGAYEQYF | TGCGCCAGCAGCCAAGGATCGACAGTGCTCTCGGGAGCCTACGAGCAGTACTTC
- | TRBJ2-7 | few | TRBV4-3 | CASSQGLNRAYEQYF | TGCGCCAGCAGCCAAGGCCTGAACAGGGCCTACGAGCAGTACTTC
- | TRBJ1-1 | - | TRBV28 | CASSPPGGVNTEAFF | TGTGCCAGCAGTCCTCCCGGGGGAGTGAACACTGAAGCTTTCTTT
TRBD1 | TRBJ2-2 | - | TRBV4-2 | CASSLILRGRRGTGELFF | TGTGCCAGCAGCCTCATTCTCAGGGGGCGGCGGGGCACCGGGGAGCTGTTTTTT
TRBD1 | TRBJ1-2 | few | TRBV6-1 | CASSEFGQGYGYTF | TGTGCCAGCAGTGAATTCGGACAGGGTTATGGCTACACCTTC
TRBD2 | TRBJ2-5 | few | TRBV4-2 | CASSGTREETQYF | TGTGCCAGTAGCGGGACTAGAGAGGAGACCCAGTACTTC
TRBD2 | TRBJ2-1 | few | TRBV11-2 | CASSLRPGTSGNGEQFF | TGTGCCAGCAGCTTAAGGCCCGGGACTAGCGGGAACGGTGAGCAGTTCTTC
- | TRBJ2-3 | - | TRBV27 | CASSTGTSRDTQYF | TGTGCCAGCAGTACCGGGACTTCACGGGATACGCAGTATTTT
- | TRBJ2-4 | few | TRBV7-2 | CASSILTGFLAKNIQYF | TGTGCCAGCAGTATCCTGACAGGATTTCTAGCCAAAAACATTCAGTACTTC
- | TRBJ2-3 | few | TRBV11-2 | CASSLAGADTQYF | TGTGCCAGCAGCTTAGCAGGGGCGGATACGCAGTATTTT
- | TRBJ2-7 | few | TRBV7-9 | CASSLVEQYF | TGTGCCAGCAGCTTAGTGGAGCAGTACTTC
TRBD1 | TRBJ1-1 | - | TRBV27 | CASSSQGARIGTEAFF | TGTGCCAGCAGTTCTCAGGGGGCGCGGATCGGCACTGAAGCTTTCTTT
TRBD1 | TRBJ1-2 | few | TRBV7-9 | CASSLLRDRANYGYTF | TGTGCCAGCAGCTTACTGAGGGACAGGGCTAACTATGGCTACACCTTC
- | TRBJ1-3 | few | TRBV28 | CASSLGQGSGNTIYF | TGTGCCAGCAGTTTAGGGCAGGGCTCTGGAAACACCATATATTTT
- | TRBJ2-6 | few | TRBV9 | CASSVVGSGANVLTF | TGTGCCAGCAGCGTAGTAGGTTCTGGGGCCAACGTCCTGACTTTC
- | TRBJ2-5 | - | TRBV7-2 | CASSYTRGGVQETQYF | TGTGCCAGCAGTTATACTAGAGGGGGGGTCCAAGAGACCCAGTACTTC
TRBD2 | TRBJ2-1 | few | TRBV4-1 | CASSGLAGRNEQFF | TGCGCCAGCAGCGGACTAGCGGGAAGAAATGAGCAGTTCTTC
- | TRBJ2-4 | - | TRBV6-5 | CASSKTGLGKNIQYF | TGTGCCAGCAGTAAAACGGGCCTAGGGAAAAACATTCAGTACTTC
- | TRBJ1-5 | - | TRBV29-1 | CSATVTVDQPQHF | TGCAGCGCCACAGTAACCGTCGATCAGCCCCAGCATTTT
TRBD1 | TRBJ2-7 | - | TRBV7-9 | CASSSSGQGGIEQYF | TGTGCCAGCAGCAGTTCTGGACAGGGGGGGATCGAGCAGTACTTC
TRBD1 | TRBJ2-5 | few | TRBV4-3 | CASSQTGEETQYF | TGCGCCAGCAGCCAAACAGGGGAGGAGACCCAGTACTTC
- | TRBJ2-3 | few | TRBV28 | CASNSHGAQYF | TGTGCCAGCAACTCCCACGGGGCGCAGTATTTT
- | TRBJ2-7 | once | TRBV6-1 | CASSEVQVVNEQYF | TGTGCCAGCAGTGAAGTACAGGTAGTTAACGAGCAGTACTTC
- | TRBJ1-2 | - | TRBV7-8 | CASSLNIRTSYGYTF | TGTGCCAGCAGCTTAAATATTCGGACAAGCTATGGCTACACCTTC
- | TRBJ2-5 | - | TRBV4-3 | CASSQKHVVTQYF | TGCGCCAGCAGCCAAAAACATGTAGTGACCCAGTACTTC
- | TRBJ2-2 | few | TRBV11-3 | CASSPEFSGELFF | TGTGCCAGCAGCCCCGAGTTCTCCGGGGAGCTGTTTTTT
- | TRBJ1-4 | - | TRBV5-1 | CASSLRGALGKLFF | TGCGCCAGCAGCTTGCGAGGGGCCTTGGGAAAACTGTTTTTT
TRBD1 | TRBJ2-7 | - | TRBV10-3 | CAMGQQASTYEQYF | TGTGCCATGGGACAGCAAGCTTCAACCTACGAGCAGTACTTC
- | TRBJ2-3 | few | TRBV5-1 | CASSLDLKDTQYF | TGCGCCAGCAGCTTGGACCTTAAAGATACGCAGTATTTT
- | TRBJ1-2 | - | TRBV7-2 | CASSLTGSHGYTF | TGTGCCAGCAGCTTGACGGGGTCCCATGGCTACACCTTC
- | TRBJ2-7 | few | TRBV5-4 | CASSLPGSSYEQYF | TGTGCCAGCAGCTTGCCTGGTTCCTCCTACGAGCAGTACTTC
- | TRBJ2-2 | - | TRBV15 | CATSAGSLGRGNAGELFF | TGTGCCACCAGCGCAGGATCGCTAGGGCGGGGTAACGCCGGGGAGCTGTTTTTT
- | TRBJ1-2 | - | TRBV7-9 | CASSLGPRGSYGYTF | TGTGCCAGCAGCTTAGGCCCGAGGGGTAGCTATGGCTACACCTTC
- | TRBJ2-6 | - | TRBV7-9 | CASSLSDRLPSGANVLTF | TGTGCCAGCAGCTTATCCGACAGGCTACCCTCTGGGGCCAACGTCCTGACTTTC
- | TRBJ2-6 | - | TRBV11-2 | CASRRPGISTGANVLTF | TGTGCCAGCCGCAGGCCGGGGATCAGTACTGGGGCCAACGTCCTGACTTTC
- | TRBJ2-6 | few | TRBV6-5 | CASSYGGTGANVLTF | TGTGCCAGCAGTTATGGGGGGACTGGGGCCAACGTCCTGACTTTC
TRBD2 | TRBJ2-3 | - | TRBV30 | CASQTSGGSQYF | TGTGCCAGCCAGACTAGCGGGGGGTCGCAGTATTTT
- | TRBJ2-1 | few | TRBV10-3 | CAISLTRNNEQFF | TGTGCCATCAGCCTAACAAGGAACAATGAGCAGTTCTTC
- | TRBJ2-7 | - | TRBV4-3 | CASSQDRGFYEQYF | TGCGCCAGCAGCCAAGACAGGGGATTCTACGAGCAGTACTTC
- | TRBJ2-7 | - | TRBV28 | CASSHQLNYEQYF | TGTGCCAGCAGCCATCAGCTGAACTACGAGCAGTACTTC
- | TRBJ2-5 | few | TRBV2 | CATPGPQRYQETQYF | TGTGCCACCCCCGGGCCCCAGCGGTACCAAGAGACCCAGTACTTC
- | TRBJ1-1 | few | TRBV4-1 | CASSQRLLNTEAFF | TGCGCCAGCAGCCAAAGACTGCTGAACACTGAAGCTTTCTTT